This TCR beta chain was sequenced for a study of blood T cell repertoires in COVID-19. The CDR3 has 15 residues. The V and J ends lost 5 bases and 5 bases, in that order; junction bases with no gene match: 11. CDR1 is SGHTA, CDR2 FQGTGA, per germline. In the original workflow: Reference gene primers were amplified, and this amplification served to estimate nucleated cell counts. TCRdb's table, derived via immunoSEQ multiplex PCR, lists solely in-frame clones and lacks some. V, J and clone size are those of that table, while D and trimming were read from the DNA. The sample shows a few hundred thousand clones, around 90% of them seen only once.

The TCR was taken from a woman aged 45-65 years who had recovered from COVID-19. The sample was PBMCs or T cells enriched from blood (not recorded which). V gene TRBV7-3 combines with J gene TRBJ2-7; 8 nucleotides line up with TRBD2. This chain's CDR3 is CASSPGAGEVDEQYF. CDR3 coding DNA: TGTGCCAGCAGCCCCGGAGCGGGAGAGGTCGACGAGCAGTACTTC. Variable domain in full (rest from reference TRBV7-3 and TRBJ2-7): GAGVSQTPSNKVTEKGKYVELRCDPISGHTALYWYRQSLGQGPEFLIYFQGTGAADDSGLPNDRFFAVRPEGSVSTLKIQRTERGDSAVYLCASSPGAGEVDEQYFGPGTRLTVT.